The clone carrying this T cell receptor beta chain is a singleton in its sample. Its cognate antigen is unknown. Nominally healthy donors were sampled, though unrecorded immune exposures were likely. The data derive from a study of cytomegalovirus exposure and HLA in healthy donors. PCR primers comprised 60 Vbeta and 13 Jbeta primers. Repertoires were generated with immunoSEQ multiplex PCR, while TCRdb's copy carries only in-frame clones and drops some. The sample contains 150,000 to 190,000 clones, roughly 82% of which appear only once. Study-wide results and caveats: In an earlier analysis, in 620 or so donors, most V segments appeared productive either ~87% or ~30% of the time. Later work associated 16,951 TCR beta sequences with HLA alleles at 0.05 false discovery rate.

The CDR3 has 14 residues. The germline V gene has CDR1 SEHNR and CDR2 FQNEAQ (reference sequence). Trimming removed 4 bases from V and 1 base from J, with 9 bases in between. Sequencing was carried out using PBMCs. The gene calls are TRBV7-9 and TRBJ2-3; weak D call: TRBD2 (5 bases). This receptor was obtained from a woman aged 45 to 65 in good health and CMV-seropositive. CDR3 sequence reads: CASSSGLGTDTQYF. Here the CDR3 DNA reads TGTGCCAGCAGCTCCGGACTGGGCACAGATACGCAGTATTTT.